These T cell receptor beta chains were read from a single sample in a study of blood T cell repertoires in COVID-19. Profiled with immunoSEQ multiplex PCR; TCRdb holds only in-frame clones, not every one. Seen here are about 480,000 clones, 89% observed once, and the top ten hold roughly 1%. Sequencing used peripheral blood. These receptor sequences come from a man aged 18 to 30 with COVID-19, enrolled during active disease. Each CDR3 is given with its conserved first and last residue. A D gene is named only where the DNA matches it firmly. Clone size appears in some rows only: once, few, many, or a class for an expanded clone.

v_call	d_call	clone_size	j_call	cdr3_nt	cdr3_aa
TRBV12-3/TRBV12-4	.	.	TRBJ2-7	TGTGCCAGCAGTTTTACCCCTAGCGATCAGTACTTC	CASSFTPSDQYF
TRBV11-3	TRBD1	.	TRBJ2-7	TGTGCCAGCGGCAGGGGGAGCGCTGAGCAGTACTTC	CASGRGSAEQYF
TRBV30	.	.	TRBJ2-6	TGTGCCTGGGACGATACAGGCTCCGGGGCCAACGTCCTGACTTTC	CAWDDTGSGANVLTF
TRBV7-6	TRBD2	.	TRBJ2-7	TGTGCCAGCAGCTTAGCGCCGACTAGCCACGAGCAGTACTTC	CASSLAPTSHEQYF
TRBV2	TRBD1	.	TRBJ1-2	TGTGCCAGCAGTGAAGGTCAGGGGGCACATGGCTACACCTTC	CASSEGQGAHGYTF
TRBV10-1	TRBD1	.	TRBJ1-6	TGCGCCAGCACCAAGGACAGGGAGACCAGCTCCTATAATTCACCCCTCCACTTT	CASTKDRETSSYNSPLHF
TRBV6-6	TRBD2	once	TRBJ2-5	TGTGCCAGCAGTCACCTTGTCATAGCGGGGGTTGGAGAGACCCAGTACTTC	CASSHLVIAGVGETQYF
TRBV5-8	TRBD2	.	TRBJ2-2	TGTGCCAGCAAGGTTCTAGCGGCGAACACCGGGGAGCTGTTTTTT	CASKVLAANTGELFF
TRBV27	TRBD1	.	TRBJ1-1	TGTGCCAGCAGTTACAACAGGGGGTTTACTGAAGCTTTCTTT	CASSYNRGFTEAFF
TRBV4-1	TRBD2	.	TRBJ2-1	TGCGCCAGCAGCCAAAAAAGGACTAGCGGGGCCAATGAGCAGTTCTTC	CASSQKRTSGANEQFF
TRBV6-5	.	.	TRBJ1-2	TGTGCCATCTCCACCCTCGGAGGGGTCTATGGCTACACCTTC	CAISTLGGVYGYTF
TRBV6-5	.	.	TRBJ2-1	TGTGCCAGCAGTTACAGGGGTATCTTGGACAATGAGCAGTTCTTC	CASSYRGILDNEQFF
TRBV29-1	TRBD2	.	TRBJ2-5	TGCAGCGAGGGATGGGTTAGCGGGAGCATGGGAGAGACCCAGTACTTC	CSEGWVSGSMGETQYF
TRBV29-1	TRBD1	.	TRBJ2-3	TGCAGCGCGAGACAGGGATCAGATACGCAGTATTTT	CSARQGSDTQYF
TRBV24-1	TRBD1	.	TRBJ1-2	TGTGCCTCGCCAATAGGGGGCTCCATGCTTAATCCAGGAGGCTACACCTTC	CASPIGGSMLNPGGYTF
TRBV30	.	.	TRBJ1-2	TGTGCCTGGCAAGCACAGAACAACAACTATGGCTACACCTTC	CAWQAQNNNYGYTF
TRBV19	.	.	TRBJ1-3	TGTGCCAGCCGACAGGAGGTGAGGGACACCATATATTTT	CASRQEVRDTIYF
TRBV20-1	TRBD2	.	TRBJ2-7	TGCAGTGCTAGTGTGACTAGCGTTGGCTACGAGCAGTACTTC	CSASVTSVGYEQYF
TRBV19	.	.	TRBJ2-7	TGTGCCAGTAGTACACGGACAGCCTCCTACGAGCAGTACTTC	CASSTRTASYEQYF
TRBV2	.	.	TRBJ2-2	TGTGCCAGCAGTGACCGAATTACTAGGTTGGCCGGGGAGCTGTTTTTT	CASSDRITRLAGELFF
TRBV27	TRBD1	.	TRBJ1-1	TGTGCCAGCAGTTTTGGACAGGCCACTGAAGCTTTCTTT	CASSFGQATEAFF
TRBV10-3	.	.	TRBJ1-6	TGTGCCATCAGTCAGGATAATTCACCCCTCCACTTT	CAISQDNSPLHF
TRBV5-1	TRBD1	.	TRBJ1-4	TGCGCCAGCAGCGCGGGGACAGTCCCTCATGAAAAACTGTTTTTT	CASSAGTVPHEKLFF
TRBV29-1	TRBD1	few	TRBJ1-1	TGCAGCGTTGAGAGGGGGCGGATTGCTTTCTTT	CSVERGRIAFF
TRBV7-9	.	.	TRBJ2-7	TGTGCCAGCAGCCCCGAGTCCGAGCAGTACTTC	CASSPESEQYF
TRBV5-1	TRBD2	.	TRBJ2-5	TGCGCCAGCAGCTTGAGGAGGTCGGGACTAGCGGGACAAGAGACCCAGTACTTC	CASSLRRSGLAGQETQYF
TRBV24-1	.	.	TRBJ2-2	TGTGCCACCAGTGATTTGCGGCGGGGGCAGACGTCGGACGGGGAGCTGTTTTTT	CATSDLRRGQTSDGELFF
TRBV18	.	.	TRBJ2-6	TGTGCCAGCTCACCAAGTGGGGCAGCTGGGGCCAACGTCCTGACTTTC	CASSPSGAAGANVLTF
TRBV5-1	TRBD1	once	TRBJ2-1	TGCGCCAGCAGCACGGGACTCAGACAGGGGGCATCATACAATGAGCAGTTCTTC	CASSTGLRQGASYNEQFF
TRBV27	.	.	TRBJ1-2	TGTGCCAGCACGAAGACGGGTGGGAACTATGGCTACACCTTC	CASTKTGGNYGYTF
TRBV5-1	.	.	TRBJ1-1	TGCGCCAGCAGCCCCGTGCGGGGGGCCGGGAACACTGAAGCTTTCTTT	CASSPVRGAGNTEAFF
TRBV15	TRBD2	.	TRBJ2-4	TGTGCCACCAGCACAGCGGGAGGCACCCGAGAAAACATTCAGTACTTC	CATSTAGGTRENIQYF
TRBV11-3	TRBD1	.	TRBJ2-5	TGTGCCAGCAGCTCAAGGACAGGGAAAGAGACCCAGTACTTC	CASSSRTGKETQYF
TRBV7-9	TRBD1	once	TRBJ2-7	TGTGCCAGCAGCTTAGGTAGGGGGCTCAGCTCCTACGAGCAGTACTTC	CASSLGRGLSSYEQYF
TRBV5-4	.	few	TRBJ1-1	TGTGCCAGCAGCTTACGGCAGGGGAACACTGAAGCTTTCTTT	CASSLRQGNTEAFF
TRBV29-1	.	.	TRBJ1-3	TGCAGCGTTGAAGTGGGAGGAGGGCCTGGAAACACCATATATTTT	CSVEVGGGPGNTIYF
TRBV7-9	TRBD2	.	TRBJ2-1	TGTGCCAGCAGCTTAGGGCTAGCGGTCTTCAATGAGCAGTTCTTC	CASSLGLAVFNEQFF
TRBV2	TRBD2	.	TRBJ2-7	TGTGCCAGCAGTCCGGGACTAGCGGGAGTATCTTCCGAGCAGTACTTC	CASSPGLAGVSSEQYF
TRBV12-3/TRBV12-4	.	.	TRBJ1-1	TGTGCCAGCAGGAGGGGGGGAGGGACTGAAGCTTTCTTT	CASRRGGGTEAFF
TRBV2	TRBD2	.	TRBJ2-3	TGTGCCAGCAGAGCGGGGACTAGTGCAGATGCGCAGTATTTT	CASRAGTSADAQYF
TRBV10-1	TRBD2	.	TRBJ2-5	TGCGCCAGCAGTGAATCTAGCGGGAGGCAGACCCAGTACTTC	CASSESSGRQTQYF
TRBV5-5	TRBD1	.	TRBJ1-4	TGTGCCAGCAGCTCCCCAACAGGGGTCGATGAAAAACTGTTTTTT	CASSSPTGVDEKLFF
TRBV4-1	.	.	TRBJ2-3	TGCGCCAGCAGCCAAGTCCCCCCCCGCGAGGGGGCAGATACGCAGTATTTT	CASSQVPPREGADTQYF
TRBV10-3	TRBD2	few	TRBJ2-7	TGTGCCACCCTAGCGGGGCACGAGCAGTACTTC	CATLAGHEQYF
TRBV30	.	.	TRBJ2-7	TGTGCCTGGAGTTATTCGTCCTACGAGCAGTACTTC	CAWSYSSYEQYF
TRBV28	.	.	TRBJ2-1	TGTGCCAGCAGTTTATTAGCAGGGCTAAATGAGCAGTTCTTC	CASSLLAGLNEQFF
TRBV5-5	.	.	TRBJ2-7	TGTGCCAGCAGCTTGACTGGGCACGAGCAGTACTTC	CASSLTGHEQYF
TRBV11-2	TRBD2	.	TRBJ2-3	TGTGCCAGCAGCTGGGGGGGTCTGATATCGGATACGCAGTATTTT	CASSWGGLISDTQYF
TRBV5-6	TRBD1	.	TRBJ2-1	TGTGCCAGCAGCTTGGCTGGGACAGGTTCCCTTAATGAGCAGTTCTTC	CASSLAGTGSLNEQFF